Listed here are 9 T cell receptor beta chains from one sample, sequenced in a study of blood T cell repertoires in COVID-19. Repertoires were generated with immunoSEQ multiplex PCR, while TCRdb's copy carries only in-frame clones and drops some. The sample lists about 160,000 clones; about nine tenths were seen once. The sample taken for sequencing was peripheral blood. The receptors come from a woman aged 60-70 years with active or convalescent COVID-19.

V gene TRBV27 combines with J gene TRBJ1-1; 7 bases line up with TRBD1. The junction had 11 bases not matched to a gene; V was cut back by 5 bases and J by 5 bases. The germline CDR1 and CDR2 sequences are MNHEY and SMNVEV (reference sequence). CDR3 length equals 15 residues. CDR3 sequence (DNA): TGTGCCAGCAGTCCCCGACAGGGCGTTAGGACTGAAGCTTTCTTT. It translates to CASSPRQGVRTEAFF.

The V gene is TRBV6-1, the J gene TRBJ1-2; D is unclear. CDR1 is MNHNS and CDR2 is SASEGT in the germline V gene. The CDR3 totals 13 residues. The V end was cut by 3 bases, the J end by 10 bases, with 15 bases between. CDR3 region: CASSDGEASDYTF. The CDR3 region has the DNA TGTGCCAGCAGTGATGGTGAGGCGTCCGACTACACCTTC.

The CDR3 DNA sequence: TGTGCCAGCGTTCCCGGGCAGGGGTTGGTGAGCACTGAAGCTTTCTTT. Protein product: CASVPGQGLVSTEAFF. The chain employs TRBV10-3 and TRBJ1-1; TRBD1 is a possible D gene (6 bases). The ends were cut back, 10 bases at V and 4 bases at J, with 25 bases in the middle. The CDR3 is 16 residues long. CDR1 and CDR2 (germline): ENHRY, SYGVKD.

This sequence joins TRBV10-1 and TRBJ1-1; possible D gene TRBD1, 6 bases. Germline V CDR1 and CDR2: WNHNN, SYGVQD (reference sequence). The CDR3 extends over 17 amino acids. Trimming stripped 3 bases from V and 1 base from J, with 18 bases between. As DNA, the CDR3 is TGCGCCAGCAGTGAACTATACAGGGAGGGAAGGAACACTGAAGCTTTCTTT. It codes for CASSELYREGRNTEAFF.

This chain joins TRBV7-3 and TRBJ2-1; 7 nucleotides line up with TRBD2. Losses at the gene ends were 0 bases for V and 5 bases for J; bases not matched to a gene: 4. The germline CDR1 and CDR2 sequences are SGHTA and FQGTGA. The length of the CDR3 is 15 residues. The DNA of the CDR3 is TGTGCCAGCAGCTTAACGCGGGGGACTAACAATGAGCAGTTCTTC. Protein: CASSLTRGTNNEQFF. Supplemented by reference TRBV7-3 and TRBJ2-1, the full variable domain reads GAGVSQTPSNKVTEKGKYVELRCDPISGHTALYWYRQSLGQGPEFLIYFQGTGAADDSGLPNDRFFAVRPEGSVSTLKIQRTERGDSAVYLCASSLTRGTNNEQFFGPGTRLTVL.

This chain connects TRBV19 to TRBJ1-5, with 8 bases aligning to TRBD1. After removal of 6 bases from V and 2 bases from J, the junction contained 3 bases not matched to a gene. Germline lookup yields CDR1 LNHDA and CDR2 SQIVND (reference sequence). The CDR3 is 14 amino acids. CDR3 in amino acids: CASRPGGGNQPQHF. In DNA, the CDR3 is TGTGCCAGTAGACCAGGGGGCGGCAATCAGCCCCAGCATTTT.

V is TRBV5-6 and J is TRBJ1-5; D is uncertain. Trimming left V 2 bases short and J 1 base short, with 7 bases between. This CDR3 has 14 amino acids. Germline-derived CDR1 and CDR2 are SGHDT and YYEEEE. The CDR3 region is CASSFAGSNQPQHF. The CDR3 bases are TGTGCCAGCAGCTTCGCGGGGAGCAATCAGCCCCAGCATTTT.

In this sample, this clone turned up once. V gene TRBV7-8 combines with J gene TRBJ2-7; D perhaps matches TRBD1 (5 bases). The CDR3 sequence is 14 residues long. CDR1 is SGHVS and CDR2 is FQNEAQ in the germline V gene. The V and J ends lost 0 bases and 5 bases respectively, with 11 bases between them. Written as DNA, the CDR3 is TGTGCCAGCAGCTTAGCTGGGGCCGGGCACGAGCAGTACTTC. Its protein is CASSLAGAGHEQYF.

The chain carries TRBV10-3 and TRBJ1-5; 7 nucleotides line up with TRBD1. CDR3 length: 14 amino acids. The germline CDR1 and CDR2 sequences are ENHRY and SYGVKD. V lost 3 bases, J lost 8 bases, and 7 bases stayed unmatched. CDR3 nucleotides: TGTGCCATCAGTGACTCAGGGGGTAGGGAGCCCCAGCATTTT. Protein: CAISDSGGREPQHF.